A selection of T cell receptor beta chains follows, all from one sample in a study of molecular identifiers for immune sequencing clone quantification. TCRdb re-called the PCR reads through MiXCR, storing one row per CDR3 protein. The table lists tens of thousands of distinct CDR3 sequences, roughly a fifth of them singletons. Sequencing was performed on naive CD8+ T cells from blood, with Jurkat cell RNA spiked in. These receptors all stem from a human donor in good health. Some libraries in this study had Jurkat cell RNA spiked in. CDR3s include the opening cysteine and the closing phenylalanine or tryptophan. The D gene is left open where the match is weak. Some rows mark clone size as missing; the rest say once, few, many or name a class of expanded clone.

few,-,TRBV14,TRBJ2-1,TGTGCCAGCAGCCAGAGGGACGGCGCCTACAATGAGCAGTTCTTC,CASSQRDGAYNEQFF
many,TRBD1,TRBV6-2/TRBV6-3,TRBJ1-1,TGTGCCAGCAGTTACTCGACACGTCCGGACAGGGAGAACACTGAAGCTTTCTTT,CASSYSTRPDRENTEAFF
many,-,TRBV2,TRBJ1-5,TGTGCCAGCGGATCCTGGACAGATAGCAATCAGCCCCAGCATTTT,CASGSWTDSNQPQHF
many,-,TRBV4-2,TRBJ2-5,TGTGCCAGCAGCCCGAACTCGAAGACCCAGTACTTC,CASSPNSKTQYF
many,-,TRBV29-1,TRBJ2-5,TGCAGCGTTGATAGCAGGGCAGGCGGAGAGACCCAGTACTTC,CSVDSRAGGETQYF
few,TRBD1,TRBV19,TRBJ1-6,TGTGCCAGTAGTCCCGGGACAGGGCCATTTTCACCCCTCCACTTT,CASSPGTGPFSPLHF
-,-,TRBV6-5,TRBJ1-1,TGTGCCAGCAGTTACCTGGTCATATCTGAAGCTTTCTTT,CASSYLVISEAFF
few,-,TRBV29-1,TRBJ2-3,TGCAGCGTTGATATGGGAGACACAGATACGCAGTATTTT,CSVDMGDTDTQYF
many,-,TRBV4-3,TRBJ1-3,TGCGCCAGCAGCCAAGACCGCGACTCTGGAAACACCATATATTTT,CASSQDRDSGNTIYF
many,-,TRBV3-1,TRBJ2-3,TGTGCCAGCAGCCAAGATAGGGGAGGCACAGATACGCAGTATTTT,CASSQDRGGTDTQYF
-,-,TRBV28,TRBJ2-1,TGTGCCAGCAGGCCTCTAGGTTCTGAGCAGTTCTTC,CASRPLGSEQFF
many,TRBD1,TRBV28,TRBJ1-5,TGTGCCAGCAGCACAGGGGACTATCAGCCCCAGCATTTT,CASSTGDYQPQHF
few,-,TRBV3-1,TRBJ2-2,TGTGCCAGCAGCTTTTACAGCGGGACCGGGGAGCTGTTTTTT,CASSFYSGTGELFF
many,-,TRBV6-5,TRBJ1-6,TGTGCCAGCAGTTACTCTGCGGAGTCAGCCCTCCACTTT,CASSYSAESALHF
many,-,TRBV5-5,TRBJ1-6,TGTGCCAGCAGCGTCGAGGGGACCGAAGAATCACCCCTCCACTTT,CASSVEGTEESPLHF
-,-,TRBV6-2/TRBV6-3,TRBJ1-1,TGTGCCAGCAGTCACGATCAGGGCCGCAAAAACACTGAAGCTTTCTTT,CASSHDQGRKNTEAFF
-,-,TRBV6-5,TRBJ2-1,TGTGCCAGCAGCCAACGACCCCGCTCCTACAATGAGCAGTTCTTC,CASSQRPRSYNEQFF
-,-,TRBV19,TRBJ2-2,TGTGCCAGTCACCGAACCGGGACCGTAGGTGGGGAGCTGTTTTTT,CASHRTGTVGGELFF
many,-,TRBV6-2/TRBV6-3,TRBJ1-1,TGTGCCAGCAGCTTCAAACCGACCGAGATTCTGAACACTGAAGCTTTCTTT,CASSFKPTEILNTEAFF
few,-,TRBV29-1,TRBJ1-2,TGCAGCGTTGAGACGGACAGAGACTATGGCTACACCTTC,CSVETDRDYGYTF
few,TRBD2,TRBV19,TRBJ2-1,TGTGCCAGTAACCTAGCGGTCTTCGGGCGGGATGAGCAGTTCTTC,CASNLAVFGRDEQFF
many,-,TRBV6-2/TRBV6-3,TRBJ1-2,TGTGCCAGCAGTTACTCAGATGACTATGGCTACACCTTC,CASSYSDDYGYTF
-,TRBD1,TRBV5-5,TRBJ1-2,TGTGCCAGCAACCTAAGGACAGGTTTAGGGAGCTATGGCTACACCTTC,CASNLRTGLGSYGYTF
many,-,TRBV5-1,TRBJ2-6,TGCGCCAGCGTCCTCCCGACAGCCGGGGCCAACGTCCTGACTTTC,CASVLPTAGANVLTF
few,-,TRBV4-1,TRBJ2-2,TGCGCCAGCAGCCAAGAAGGCTCGGGGTTCACCGGGGAGCTGTTTTTT,CASSQEGSGFTGELFF
-,TRBD2,TRBV5-6,TRBJ2-7,TGTGCCAGCAGCTTTCAGGGAACGGGGGGGCAGTACTTC,CASSFQGTGGQYF
many,-,TRBV10-3,TRBJ2-7,TGTGCCATCAGTGGCCCGAACTCAGGATCCTTACCTATTTACGAGCAGTACTTC,CAISGPNSGSLPIYEQYF
-,TRBD2,TRBV3-1,TRBJ2-5,TGTGCCAGCAGCCTTACGCGGTCGGGACTAGCGGGGACTAAGCAAGAGACCCAGTACTTC,CASSLTRSGLAGTKQETQYF
many,TRBD2,TRBV7-6,TRBJ2-3,TGTGCCAGCAGCCCAGCCGGGGGGGCCCTTTTAGATACGCAGTATTTT,CASSPAGGALLDTQYF
many,-,TRBV4-3,TRBJ1-1,TGCGCCAGCAGCCAAGATATATCCACTGAAGCTTTCTTT,CASSQDISTEAFF
-,-,TRBV24-1,TRBJ2-5,TGTGCCACCAGTACAGTCGGGGAGACCCAGTACTTC,CATSTVGETQYF